Below are 6 T cell receptor beta chains sequenced from a single sample in a study of vaccination effects on CD4 cells after COVID-19 (dated 2022 in TCRdb). The ViraFEST assay stimulated PBMC with viral peptide pools and then used TCR sequencing to identify antigen-specific CD4+ T cell clonotypes by expansion. After 10 days of culture, CD4+ T cells were isolated with the EasySep CD4+ T cell isolation kit. Library prep was done by the immunoSEQ multiplex PCR assay. TCRdb took this table from immuneACCESS and kept in-frame rearrangements with V and J called. Such tables lack part of the clones; where checked against another copy, unresolved V genes explain under half of the gap, and the rest is unexplained. For this sample there are tens of thousands of clones; roughly 72% appear just once. The ten biggest clones cover under 2% of the sample. Their antigens are not known. Sequenced material: CD4+ T cells from PBMCs cultured with HCoV-229E spike peptides, taken before COVID-19 vaccination. In the paper's terms, the cell subset or site label means: HCoV-229E spike overlapping peptide pool stimulation. The receptors shown here come from a human donor who received a COVID-19 vaccine.

The CDR3 here is CASSQEIGTHNEQFF. The CDR3 DNA is TGTGCCAGCAGCCAGGAGATCGGAACCCACAATGAGCAGTTCTTC. The V gene is TRBV3-1 (or the pseudogene TRBV3-2), the J gene TRBJ2-1; D not certain. Trimming pared 3 bases from V and 5 bases from J, leaving 14 bases between. This CDR3 has 15 amino acids. Germline V gene data show CDR1 as LGHDT and CDR2 as YNNKEL (reference sequence).

This chain connects TRBV7-3 to TRBJ2-1, with 9 bases fitting TRBD2. The V gene's germline CDR1 is SGHTA and CDR2 FQGTGA. Trimming at V came to 7 bases and at J to 4 bases, leaving 8 bases not matched to a gene. There are 15 residues in the CDR3. CDR3 DNA sequence: TGTGCCAGCACCCCCGGACTAGCGCCGTACAATGAGCAGTTCTTC. This encodes CASTPGLAPYNEQFF.

The chain is built from TRBV7-2 and TRBJ2-5; D may be TRBD2 (5 bases). There are 16 residues in the CDR3. V lost 5 bases and J lost 2, with 18 bases in between. Germline V gene data show CDR1 as SGHTA and CDR2 as FQGNSA. Here the CDR3 reads CASSLRRLKGQETQYF. CDR3 sequence (DNA): TGTGCCAGCAGCCTCCGGAGGCTAAAGGGACAAGAGACCCAGTACTTC.

This chain connects TRBV7-9 to TRBJ2-3; D perhaps matches TRBD1 (5 bases). Germline CDR1 SEHNR, CDR2 FQNEAQ (reference sequence). The V gene lost 5 bases and the J gene lost 2 bases, with 14 bases spanning the gap. The CDR3 spans 15 residues. The CDR3 loop reads CASSSQGGVTDTQYF. The CDR3 DNA reads as TGTGCCAGCAGCAGCCAGGGTGGAGTCACAGATACGCAGTATTTT.

The chain is built from TRBV5-1 and TRBJ1-2, with a possible D match to TRBD1 (6 bases). This CDR3 region has 13 residues. V dropped 7 bases and J dropped 8 bases, with 18 bases sitting between them. Germline CDR1 and CDR2: SGHRS and YFSETQ. In DNA form, the CDR3 reads TGCGCCAGCGGGGGCCAATCCGTCGACGGCTACACCTTC. This encodes CASGGQSVDGYTF.

CDR3 loop: CASSRDSNQPQHF. The CDR3 DNA reads as TGTGCCAGCAGCCGGGACAGCAATCAGCCCCAGCATTTT. The chain has TRBV7-8 and TRBJ1-5; possibly TRBD1 for D (5 bases). V lost 5 bases and J 1 base, leaving 6 bases between the germline ends. The CDR3 has 13 amino acids. The V gene's germline CDR1 is SGHVS and CDR2 FQNEAQ.